Listed here are 15 T cell receptor beta chains from one sample, sequenced in a study of Graves' ophthalmopathy and Graves' hyperthyroidism. RNA transcripts were the template, and TCR beta CDR3 regions were amplified from them. Second-round multiplex PCR came after first-round RT-PCR with HTBI primers. One entry per CDR3 protein results from TCRdb running MiXCR on the multiplex PCR reads. The sample lists 620,000 or so distinct CDR3 sequences; around a fifth were seen once. Sequencing input: peripheral blood. The receptors shown here come from a woman between 18 and 29 years old with stable Graves' hyperthyroidism. Some clones in this sample may be carry-over from other donors' samples.

This clonotype was found a few times. The junction does not match germline at one end; this may be a read error. The chain carries TRBV20-1 and TRBJ2-2; possible D gene TRBD2, 6 bases. Germline V CDR1 and CDR2: DFQATT, SNEGSKA (reference sequence). This CDR3 spans 15 amino acids. The CDR3 sequence: CSARDKGTVTGGLFF. The DNA of the CDR3 is TGCAGTGCTAGAGATAAGGGGACGGTCACCGGGGGGCTGTTTTTT.

The V gene is TRBV9, the J gene TRBJ2-7; D might be TRBD1 (6 bases). This CDR3 contains 14 residues. V lost 0 bases to trimming and J lost 3 bases, with 10 bases between them. Germline lookup yields CDR1 SGDLS and CDR2 YYNGEE. CDR3 nucleotides: TGTGCCAGCAGCGTAGCTGACAGGAGCTACGAGCAGTACTTC. The encoded protein is CASSVADRSYEQYF.

This clonotype was recorded at least ten times. CDR3 nucleotides: TGTGCCAGCAATCGACTAGCGGGGATGGAGACCCAGTACTTC. Amino acids: CASNRLAGMETQYF. The J gene is TRBJ2-5, the V gene TRBV2, with 11 bases lining up with TRBD2. The germline V gene has CDR1 SNHLY and CDR2 FYNNEI. This CDR3 is 14 amino acids long. The V segment lost 7 bases and the J segment 5 bases; nucleotides outside the gene matches: 6. Complete variable domain (other parts from reference TRBV2 and TRBJ2-5): EPEVTQTPSHQVTQMGQEVILRCVPISNHLYFYWYRQILGQKVEFLVSFYNNEISEKSEIFDDQFSVERPDGSNFTLKIRSTKLEDSAMYFCASNRLAGMETQYFGPGTRLLVL.

The J gene is TRBJ1-2, the V gene TRBV6-5, with 8 bases aligning to TRBD1. The germline CDR1 and CDR2 sequences are MNHEY and SVGAGI. The CDR3 has 14 amino acids. The V segment lost 4 bases and the J segment 8 bases; nucleotides outside the gene matches: 9. The CDR3 spells CASSSRTGSSGYTF. CDR3 nucleotides: TGTGCCAGCAGTTCCCGGACAGGGTCCTCGGGCTACACCTTC.

This clonotype was found many times. The chain couples TRBV6-5 to TRBJ2-7; 7 positions agree with TRBD1. The CDR3 consists of 13 residues. Germline-derived CDR1 and CDR2 are MNHEY and SVGAGI. The J segment lost 1 base and the V segment lost 10 bases, leaving 7 bases of the junction unmatched. In DNA, the CDR3 is TGTGCCAACCCGACAGGGTGTTCCTACGAGCAGTACTTC. Translating it yields CANPTGCSYEQYF.

This clonotype was observed at least ten times. The chain has TRBV5-1 and TRBJ1-6; D remains unclear. Trimming removed 1 base from V and 6 bases from J, with 14 bases in between. The CDR3 loop spans 16 amino acids. The germline gives CDR1 SGHRS, CDR2 YFSETQ. The CDR3 is CASSLTVGPGNSPLHF. The CDR3 DNA follows: TGCGCCAGCAGCTTGACGGTGGGCCCCGGTAATTCACCCCTCCACTTT.

This clonotype was recorded at least ten times. V is TRBV11-2 and J is TRBJ2-5; TRBD2 aligns across 8 bases. Trimming removed 1 base from V and 2 bases from J; junction bases left unmatched: 3. The V gene's germline CDR1 is SGHAT and CDR2 FQNNGV. This CDR3 has 15 residues. The CDR3 DNA sequence: TGTGCCAGCAGCTTAGGGACTAGCCGACAAGAGACCCAGTACTTC. Protein sequence: CASSLGTSRQETQYF.

V and J are TRBV4-3 and TRBJ1-6; D perhaps matches TRBD1 (5 bases). V shed 6 bases and J shed 0 bases, with 24 bases lying between them. This CDR3 has 20 amino acids. CDR1 is LGHNA and CDR2 is YSLEER in the germline V gene. The chain's CDR3 is CASSPDSYTLGSSYNSPLHF. The CDR3 coding sequence is TGCGCCAGCAGTCCCGACAGCTATACCTTGGGCAGCTCCTATAATTCACCCCTCCACTTT.

In its sample, this clonotype was seen many times. The chain is built from TRBV2 and TRBJ2-5; D is perhaps TRBD1 (7 bases). The V end was cut by 4 bases, the J end by 4 bases, with 16 bases between. This CDR3 is built from 15 residues. Per germline, CDR1 SNHLY and CDR2 FYNNEI. CDR3 DNA: TGTGCCAGCAGTGCTAGCGAGGGGGCTAGAGAGACCCAGTACTTC. Residues: CASSASEGARETQYF.

This clonotype was counted at least ten times. J is TRBJ1-3 and V is TRBV2; the D is unclear. V shed 4 bases and J shed 0 bases, with 10 bases lying between them. Looked up from germline, CDR1 is SNHLY and CDR2 is FYNNEI. This CDR3 is 15 amino acids long. As DNA, the CDR3 is TGTGCCAGCAGTGGAGTGCCCCTCTCTGGAAACACCATATATTTT. Its protein is CASSGVPLSGNTIYF.

On this clonotype itself: This may come from a read error, since a much larger clone is one base off. This chain uses TRBV20-1 with TRBJ2-7; 8 bases are a match to TRBD1. This CDR3 is 17 amino acids long. V was clipped by 2 bases and J by 7 bases; unmatched bases: 19. The germline gives CDR1 DFQATT, CDR2 SNEGSKA (reference sequence). In DNA form, the CDR3 reads TGCAGTGCTAGAAGTCTGCGGACCGGGCAGGGGGCGCGTGAGCAGTACTTC. It is translated as CSARSLRTGQGAREQYF.

This clonotype was recorded at least ten times. This sequence joins TRBV12-3 or TRBV12-4 and TRBJ2-2; D is possibly TRBD1 (5 bases). The V end was cut by 1 base, the J end by 7 bases, with 13 bases between. The CDR3 loop spans 15 amino acids. The CDR3 region has the DNA TGTGCCAGCAGTTTAGACGGCAGGGTGGGCGGGGAGCTGTTTTTT. Translation gives CASSLDGRVGGELFF.

This clonotype was detected ten times or more. The rearrangement joins TRBV29-1 to TRBJ1-1; no clear D. The germline V and J ends were trimmed by 2 bases and 4 bases, with 11 bases remaining between them. This CDR3 is 13 amino acids long. Germline loops: CDR1 SQVTM, CDR2 ANQGSEA. As DNA, the CDR3 is TGCAGCGTTGAAACACCGATAGTCACTGAAGCTTTCTTT. It is translated as CSVETPIVTEAFF.

The sample holds a few counts of this clonotype. The CDR3 loop reads CSAPSGREAGKNIQYF. Written as DNA, the CDR3 is TGCAGTGCCCCTAGCGGGAGGGAGGCTGGCAAAAACATTCAGTACTTC. The chain has TRBV20-1 and TRBJ2-4; TRBD2 aligns across 12 bases. The J segment lost 3 bases and the V segment lost 6 bases, leaving 9 bases of the junction unmatched. Germline values: CDR1 DFQATT, CDR2 SNEGSKA (reference sequence). The length of the CDR3 is 16 residues.

This clonotype was seen more than once but under ten times. The V gene is TRBV3-1, the J gene TRBJ2-5, with 7 bases identical to TRBD2. This CDR3 is 19 amino acids long. The V segment lost 0 bases and the J segment 1 base; nucleotides outside the gene matches: 14. Per germline, CDR1 LGHDT and CDR2 YNNKEL (reference sequence). The CDR3 bases are TGTGCCAGCAGCCAAGATCCTGTAGGACTGGGGGGGTTCCAAGAGACCCAGTACTTC. Translated, it gives CASSQDPVGLGGFQETQYF.